This T cell receptor beta chain comes out of a study of T cells in Graves' hyperthyroidism and ophthalmopathy. In the study overall: Before any treatment, at initial diagnosis, peripheral blood was collected. Findings and caveats of the study: Researchers report that a 13 V-J model separated ophthalmopathy from stable hyperthyroidism.

The sample holds many counts of this clonotype. Its antigen is as yet unknown. This CDR3 is built from 14 residues. In germline, CDR1 is MNHEY, CDR2 SMNVEV (reference sequence). The V end was cut by 3 bases, the J end by 4 bases, with 10 bases between. TCR beta CDR3 sequences were amplified from RNA transcripts. TCR CDR3 regions were first amplified by RT-PCR with HTBI primers. TCRdb re-called the multiplex PCR reads with MiXCR, one entry per CDR3 protein. The table lists roughly 750,000 distinct CDR3 sequences, over 15% of them singletons, with around 7.7% in the top ten. The sequenced sample was blood. This chain uses TRBV27 with TRBJ2-1; D may correspond to TRBD1 or TRBD2 (5 bases each). The origin of this receptor is a man younger than 35 with Graves' hyperthyroidism. CDR3 DNA sequence: TGTGCCAGCAGTTTCGGGACCCAATACAATGAGCAGTTCTTC. Translation gives CASSFGTQYNEQFF.